This TCR beta chain derives from a study of blood T cell repertoires in COVID-19 (dated by TCRdb to the early 2020s). Background for the entire study: Collaborator samples came from the United States, Italy and Spain and covered acute and convalescent phases of COVID-19. The prospective study material was composed of cDNA or gDNA derived from T cells, B-cell-depleted T cells, or PBMCs. Deeply sampled blood TCRbeta repertoires from subjects exposed to, actively infected with, or recovered from COVID-19 were included in the dataset. The repertoires were released in a freely available public database meant as a resource for research on the immune response to SARS-CoV-2. The samples were drawn from the first 160 participants of the ongoing ImmuneRACE study and from 1,254 subjects provided by 6 global collaborators. Nearly every sample came with metadata listing a de-identified subject ID, COVID-19 status, age in years and sex. Where HLA class I and class II types were available, the types were taken from metadata supplied by the sample provider, not from assay-based typing.

TCRbeta CDR3 regions were amplified from genomic DNA by means of the immunoSEQ Assay, a bias-controlled multiplex PCR. The original methods were these. Within the assay, amplification of reference gene primers was used to estimate how many nucleated cells each sample contained. To quantify the absolute abundance of each unique TCRbeta CDR3 rearrangement, sequence reads were collapsed and filtered. For each sample, productive Simpson clonality was calculated as the square root of Simpson's diversity index across productive rearrangements. Held by TCRdb, this immuneACCESS table contains in-frame sequences only and omits some clones. Under half of the omission traces to an unresolved V gene where checked; the cause of the rest is unknown. V, J and clone size are taken as reported in that table, and D and trimming were inferred from the DNA itself. The sample profile shows about 200,000 clones; around 78% of them were found once. The ten most abundant clones make up approximately 2.9% of the sample.

Broader findings and caveats from the paper: The amount of clinical and demographic metadata varied by source and participant and was provided uncurated.

The germline V gene encodes CDR1 ENHRY and CDR2 SYGVKD. The CDR3, cysteine through phenylalanine, is 13 amino acids long. Only the CDR3 DNA is retained, 39 bases long and in frame from the first base. Whole blood was collected in K2EDTA tubes by collaborating institutions according to the institutions' own protocols. For TCRbeta analysis, collaborators shipped samples as frozen whole blood, isolated PBMCs, or DNA extracted from either of those sample types. Notes on this clone: Its antigen remains undetermined. No qualities accompany the bases; no much larger clone lies one base away.

Recombination linked TRBV10-3 to TRBJ2-1; TRBD1 might be the D gene, on 5 matching bases. Sequenced material: peripheral blood. The sequence came from a woman at least 80 years old with active or convalescent COVID-19. The CDR3 corresponds to CAILQDSYNEQFF. The nucleotides read TGTGCGATCCTACAGGACTCCTACAATGAGCAGTTCTTC.